The TCR beta chain described here comes from a study of identical twins. This clonotype was observed a handful of times. Its antigen is as yet unknown. Findings and limits, study-wide: Conclusions leaned on cross-sectional statistical analysis and did not track the same donors over time.

TCRdb reprocessed the 5' RACE reads with MiXCR, giving one entry per CDR3 protein. The table has hundreds of thousands of distinct CDR3 sequences, about 9.4% seen once. Trimming took 3 bases from V and 6 from J; bases not matched to a gene: 12. Looked up from germline, CDR1 is DFQATT and CDR2 is SNEGSKA (reference sequence). This CDR3 has 15 residues. This same sample was also part of a study on yellow fever vaccine responses in identical twins. That study adds: Each twin's T cell response to the vaccine was reported to look partly convergent and partly personalized.

The sequence was obtained from a young woman in good health. Sequenced: PBMCs. The V and J genes are TRBV20-1 and TRBJ2-7, with 9 bases identical to TRBD2. In nucleotides, the CDR3 is TGCAGTGCTAGGAAGGGGGCTAGCGGGACCCCCGAGCAGTACTTC. Amino acids: CSARKGASGTPEQYF.